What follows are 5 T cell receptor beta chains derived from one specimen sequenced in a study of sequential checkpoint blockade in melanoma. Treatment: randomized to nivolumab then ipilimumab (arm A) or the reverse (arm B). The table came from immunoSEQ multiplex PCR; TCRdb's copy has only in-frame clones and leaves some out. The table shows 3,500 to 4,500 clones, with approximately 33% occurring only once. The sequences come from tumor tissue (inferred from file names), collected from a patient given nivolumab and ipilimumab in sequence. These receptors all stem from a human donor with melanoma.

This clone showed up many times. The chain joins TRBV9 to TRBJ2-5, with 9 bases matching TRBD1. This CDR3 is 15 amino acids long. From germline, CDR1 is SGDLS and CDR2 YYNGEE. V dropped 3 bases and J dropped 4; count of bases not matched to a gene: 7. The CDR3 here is CASSEGPGQGETQYF. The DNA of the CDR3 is TGTGCCAGCAGCGAGGGCCCGGGACAGGGAGAGACCCAGTACTTC.

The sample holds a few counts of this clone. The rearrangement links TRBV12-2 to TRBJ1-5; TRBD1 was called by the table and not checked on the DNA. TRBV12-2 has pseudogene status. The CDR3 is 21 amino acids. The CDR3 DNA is TGTGCAAGTCGCCCCCCGGTATGGTCCCCCGGGACAGGCCATAGCAATCAGCCCCAGCATTTT. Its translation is CASRPPVWSPGTGHSNQPQHF.

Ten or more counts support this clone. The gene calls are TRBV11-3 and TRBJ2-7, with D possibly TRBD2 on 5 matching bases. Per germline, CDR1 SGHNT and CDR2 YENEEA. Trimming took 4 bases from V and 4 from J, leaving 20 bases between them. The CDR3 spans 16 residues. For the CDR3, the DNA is TGTGCCAGCAGCTCCCCGGCAGCGAGGGATCGTTACGAGCAGTACTTC. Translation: CASSSPAARDRYEQYF.

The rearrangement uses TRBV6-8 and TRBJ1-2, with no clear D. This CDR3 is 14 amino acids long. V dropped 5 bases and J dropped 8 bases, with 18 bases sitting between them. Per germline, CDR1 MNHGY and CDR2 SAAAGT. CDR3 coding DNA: TGTGCCAGCAGTCTCGACCGGGCCAGCGGCGGCTACACCTTC. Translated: CASSLDRASGGYTF.

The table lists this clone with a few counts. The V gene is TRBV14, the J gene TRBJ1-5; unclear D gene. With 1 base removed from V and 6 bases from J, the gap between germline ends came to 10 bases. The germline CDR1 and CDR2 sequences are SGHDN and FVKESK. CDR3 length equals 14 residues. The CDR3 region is CASSQAGLGQPQHF. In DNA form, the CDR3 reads TGTGCCAGCAGCCAAGCGGGATTGGGTCAGCCCCAGCATTTT.